This entry lists 10 T cell receptor beta chains sequenced from one sample in a study of blood T cell repertoires in COVID-19. Method: immunoSEQ multiplex PCR; TCRdb's copy keeps in-frame clones and lacks some. The data hold about 280,000 clones, with about 83% observed a single time. Sequencing was performed on peripheral blood. These receptor sequences come from a woman between 45 and 65 years old who had recovered from COVID-19.

The chain combines TRBV5-1 with TRBJ2-1, with TRBD1 matching over 12 bases. The CDR3 covers 16 residues. V shed 7 bases, J shed 7 bases, and the junction held 12 bases outside the gene matches. The V gene's germline CDR1 is SGHRS and CDR2 YFSETQ. The CDR3 region is CASRDSGTGGYNEQFF. The CDR3 bases are TGCGCCAGCCGAGATTCCGGGACAGGGGGCTATAATGAGCAGTTCTTC. The full variable domain, in which reference TRBV5-1 and TRBJ2-1 provide the parts outside the CDR3, is KAGVTQTPRYLIKTRGQQVTLSCSPISGHRSVSWYQQTPGQGLQFLFEYFSETQRNKGNFPGRFSGRQFSNSRSEMNVSTLELGDSALYLCASRDSGTGGYNEQFFGPGTRLTVL.

The rearrangement uses TRBV5-8 and TRBJ1-5, with TRBD1 as a possible D gene (5 bases). Trimming stripped 4 bases from V and 4 bases from J, with 9 bases between. CDR1 is SGHTS, CDR2 YDEGEE, per germline. This CDR3 is 13 amino acids long. The CDR3 loop reads CASSVQENQPQHF. In nucleotides, the CDR3 is TGTGCCAGCAGCGTACAGGAAAATCAGCCCCAGCATTTT.

The rearrangement joins TRBV30 to TRBJ2-2; 9 positions agree with TRBD2. From germline, CDR1 is GTSNPN and CDR2 SVGIG (reference sequence). The CDR3 has 16 amino acids. V lost 8 bases and J lost 0; bases outside the gene matches: 10. CDR3 amino acids: CAARGAGGANTGELFF. The DNA of the CDR3 is TGTGCCGCCCGTGGAGCGGGGGGAGCGAACACCGGGGAGCTGTTTTTT.

The V call is TRBV27, the J call TRBJ1-6; 8 nucleotides align to TRBD1. V was clipped by 7 bases and J by 10 bases; unmatched bases: 9. Germline CDR1 MNHEY, CDR2 SMNVEV (reference sequence). This CDR3 has 14 residues. The CDR3 DNA reads as TGTGCCAGCAAGTACGGACAGGGACAATCACCCCTCCACTTT. Its translation is CASKYGQGQSPLHF.

J is TRBJ2-2 and V is TRBV24-1; a weak D match, TRBD2 (6 bases). The V gene's germline CDR1 is KGHDR and CDR2 SFDVKD. Trimming took 4 bases from V and 1 from J, leaving 9 bases between them. CDR3 length: 15 amino acids. For the CDR3, the DNA is TGTGCCACCAGTGACTTCGGGAGGAACACCGGGGAGCTGTTTTTT. Amino acids: CATSDFGRNTGELFF.

This chain connects TRBV30 to TRBJ1-3, with unresolved D. The V gene's germline CDR1 is GTSNPN and CDR2 SVGIG (reference sequence). Trimming shortened V by 4 bases and J by 1 base, and 17 bases separated the two germline ends. This CDR3 comprises 16 residues. The CDR3 sequence: CAWTRGEASSGNTIYF. The CDR3 DNA is TGTGCCTGGACGCGGGGAGAGGCGTCTTCTGGAAACACCATATATTTT.

This chain uses TRBV5-4 with TRBJ2-7, with TRBD2 matching over 8 bases. The CDR3 runs 15 residues. The ends lost 1 base at V and 3 bases at J; junction bases unmatched: 6. Germline CDR1 and CDR2: SGHNT and YYREEE (reference sequence). The CDR3 spells CASSLWSSGHYEQYF. For the CDR3, the DNA is TGTGCCAGCAGCTTGTGGTCTAGCGGGCACTACGAGCAGTACTTC.

The chain joins TRBV30 to TRBJ1-6, with 7 bases lining up with TRBD1. Germline CDR1 GTSNPN, CDR2 SVGIG (reference sequence). The CDR3 sequence is 15 residues long. V was pared by 2 bases and J by 2 bases, with 3 bases of the junction left unmatched. As DNA, the CDR3 is TGTGCCTGGAGTCTAGGGACAGCCTATAATTCACCCCTCCACTTT. This sequence encodes CAWSLGTAYNSPLHF. The full variable domain, rest sourced from reference TRBV30 and TRBJ1-6, is SQTIHQWPATLVQPVGSPLSLECTVEGTSNPNLYWYRQAAGRGLQLLFYSVGIGQISSEVPQNLSASRPQDRQFILSSKKLLLSDSGFYLCAWSLGTAYNSPLHFGNGTRLTVT.

This chain joins TRBV19 and TRBJ2-7, with D perhaps matching TRBD1 (6 bases). Per germline, CDR1 LNHDA and CDR2 SQIVND (reference sequence). Trimming took 2 bases from V and 3 from J, leaving 17 bases between them. This CDR3 is built from 16 residues. The CDR3 nucleotides read TGTGCCAGTAGTATATGGTCGACAGGTGTTGGCTACGAGCAGTACTTC. It yields the protein CASSIWSTGVGYEQYF.

The chain is built from TRBV6-4 and TRBJ2-2; D is perhaps TRBD2 (5 bases). V was pared by 3 bases and J by 4 bases, with 12 bases between. CDR1 is MRHNA and CDR2 is SNTAGT in the germline V gene. This CDR3 has 15 amino acids. The CDR3 reads CASSESGGGTGELFF. CDR3 DNA sequence: TGTGCCAGCAGTGAATCTGGCGGAGGCACCGGGGAGCTGTTTTTT.